This paragraph reports one T cell receptor (beta chain). As yet, its antigen is unknown. The data belong to a study of vaccination and CD4 T cells after COVID-19. Turning to the study itself: Post-vaccine specimens were obtained a median around 72 days after dose two (range 14 to 241). Each control was exposed to a CEFX pool, an HIV-1 Nef pool, or no peptide at all.

Scientists ran DNA taken from cultured CD4+ T cells through the Oncomine TCR Beta short-read assay for sequencing. Using its own MiXCR run on the PCR reads, TCRdb lists one record per CDR3 protein. This table holds approximately 22,000 distinct CDR3 sequences, 42% found once. Germline loops: CDR1 SGHTA, CDR2 FQGNSA. The CDR3 spans 16 residues. V trimming: 5 bases; J trimming: 6 bases; junction bases outside the gene matches: 13. Time point denoted: late sampling 161 to 241 days after vaccination in three convalescent patients. The sample's treatment: roughly 10-day PBMC culture with coronavirus spike peptide pools or control peptides (ViraFEST assay). Fresh replacement IL-2 medium substituted for half the medium on days 3 and 7.

This sequence was found in a human donor who had recovered from COVID-19. The source was CD4+ T cells from blood, cultured in vitro, collected about 7 months after SARS-CoV-2 vaccination. The rearrangement uses TRBV7-2 and TRBJ2-3, with 8 bases that match TRBD2. CDR3 nucleotides: TGTGCCAGCAGCCTTTCTAGCGGGTCAGGTCAGGATACGCAGTATTTT. Amino acid sequence: CASSLSSGSGQDTQYF.